One and the same sample provided the 30 T cell receptor beta chains below, sequenced in a study of beta chain features in type 1 diabetes. Study-level points and caveats: Among patients with Type 1 diabetes, TCRB CDR3s were moderately but significantly shorter in every one of the four CD4+ subsets.

No antigen has been assigned to these receptors. Reverse transcription of all isolated RNA meant that expressed TCRB transcripts were sequenced. TCRdb's copy holds only in-frame clones and misses some; the assay was immunoSEQ multiplex PCR. The sample yields about 230,000 clones, around 16% seen once. Material for sequencing was naive CD4+ T cells from blood. Source of these receptors: a man under 40 with type 1 diabetes.

CDR3 sequence (DNA): TGTGCCAGCAGCCCACTTGACAGGGGGATATACAATGAGCAGTTCTTC. It encodes CASSPLDRGIYNEQFF. The V and J genes are TRBV5-6 and TRBJ2-1, with 9 positions matching TRBD1. The CDR3 totals 16 residues. With 4 bases clipped from V and 4 bases from J, the junction kept 9 bases outside the gene matches. In germline, CDR1 is SGHDT, CDR2 YYEEEE.

This clone has only a few counts. This sequence joins TRBV7-2 and TRBJ2-4; 8 bases align to TRBD2. Germline lookup yields CDR1 SGHTA and CDR2 FQGNSA. CDR3 length equals 17 residues. V dropped 5 bases and J dropped 1; count of bases not matched to a gene: 10. The CDR3 loop is CASSPREGGLAKNIQYF. The DNA of the CDR3 is TGTGCCAGCAGCCCCCGGGAGGGGGGGTTGGCCAAAAACATTCAGTACTTC.

This clone has a handful of counts. This chain connects TRBV23-1 to TRBJ1-5; 11 positions match TRBD1. TRBV23-1 counts as an open reading frame of uncertain function. The CDR3 sequence is 18 residues long. V shed 0 bases, J shed 0 bases, and the junction held 4 bases outside the gene matches. In DNA form, the CDR3 reads TGCGCCAGCAGTCAATCATCGGACAGGGGGCATAGCAATCAGCCCCAGCATTTT. This encodes CASSQSSDRGHSNQPQHF.

This clone was counted only a few times. This chain connects TRBV5-4 to TRBJ2-7, with 9 positions matching TRBD2. V gave up 0 bases and J gave up 3 bases; unmatched junction bases: 4. The CDR3 is made up of 15 amino acids. Germline lookup yields CDR1 SGHNT and CDR2 YYREEE (reference sequence). CDR3 DNA: TGTGCCAGCAGCTTGGTAGCTAGCGGGAACTACGAGCAGTACTTC. It is translated as CASSLVASGNYEQYF.

This clone has more than one count but fewer than ten. This chain joins TRBV13 and TRBJ2-7; 7 bases are shared with TRBD2. V gave up 4 bases and J gave up 2 bases; unmatched junction bases: 5. The CDR3 covers 14 residues. Germline CDR1 and CDR2: PRHDT and FYEKMQ (reference sequence). CDR3 region: CASSWRRGTYEQYF. CDR3 nucleotides: TGTGCCAGCAGCTGGAGGCGGGGGACCTACGAGCAGTACTTC.

This clone was seen a handful of times. This sequence joins TRBV19 and TRBJ2-1, with 8 bases aligning to TRBD1. Germline lookup yields CDR1 LNHDA and CDR2 SQIVND (reference sequence). The CDR3 loop spans 15 amino acids. V was clipped by 4 bases and J by 3 bases; unmatched bases: 5. DNA for the CDR3: TGTGCCAGTAGTACTGGACAGGGAGGCTACAATGAGCAGTTCTTC. Its translation: CASSTGQGGYNEQFF.

The V call is TRBV20-1, the J call TRBJ2-7, with D possibly TRBD1 on 5 matching bases. Trimming cost V 6 bases and J 2 bases, with 8 bases left between them. The CDR3 spans 11 residues. Germline V CDR1 and CDR2: DFQATT, SNEGSKA (reference sequence). For the CDR3, the DNA is TGCAGTGCCAAGGGGACCTACGAGCAGTACTTC. This gives the protein CSAKGTYEQYF.

This clone has only a few counts. The chain recombines TRBV9 with TRBJ1-2; no reliable D call. V was pared by 0 bases and J by 2 bases, with 8 bases between. The CDR3 spans 14 residues. Germline CDR1 reads SGDLS; CDR2 reads YYNGEE. As DNA, the CDR3 is TGTGCCAGCAGCGTAGGAGGGTTCAACTATGGCTACACCTTC. Amino acid sequence: CASSVGGFNYGYTF.

This clone came up a few times. The chain recombines TRBV25-1 with TRBJ2-7; 10 bases align to TRBD1. Germline CDR1 reads MGHDK; CDR2 reads SYGVNS. This CDR3 region has 13 residues. With V trimmed by 8 bases and J by 5 bases, 6 bases remained unmatched. The CDR3 region has the DNA TGTGCCAGCGGGGACAGGGGCTCGGACGAGCAGTACTTC. Protein: CASGDRGSDEQYF.

The genes are TRBV5-1 and TRBJ2-7, with D possibly being TRBD1 (6 bases). Germline V CDR1 and CDR2: SGHRS, YFSETQ. CDR3 length: 15 residues. V dropped 5 bases and J dropped 2 bases, with 17 bases sitting between them. The CDR3 region is CASSPGQRKPYEQYF. In DNA, the CDR3 is TGCGCCAGCAGTCCGGGACAACGAAAGCCCTACGAGCAGTACTTC.

As concerns this clone: Other DNA sequences in the same sample also yield this CDR3. The chain links TRBV10-3 to TRBJ1-5, with D uncertain. CDR1 is ENHRY and CDR2 is SYGVKD in the germline V gene. V lost 4 bases to trimming and J lost 2 bases, with 6 bases between them. This CDR3 spans 13 amino acids. The CDR3, as DNA: TGTGCCATCAGTGGGGGTGGCAATCAGCCCCAGCATTTT. Translation gives CAISGGGNQPQHF.

The V and J genes are TRBV7-2 and TRBJ2-6; no reliable D call. Germline lookup yields CDR1 SGHTA and CDR2 FQGNSA. V was trimmed by 3 bases and J by 2 bases, leaving 8 bases between them. The CDR3 covers 15 residues. The CDR3 region has the DNA TGTGCCAGCAGCTTTGTGTCGACTGGGGCCAACGTCCTGACTTTC. Its protein product is CASSFVSTGANVLTF.

This clone came up a few times. The V call is TRBV23-1, the J call TRBJ2-3; 7 positions match TRBD1. TRBV23-1 falls under the ORF class, with uncertain function. Germline trimming cut 7 bases from V and 4 bases from J; bases unmatched to any gene: 14. CDR3 length: 16 residues. In DNA, the CDR3 is TGCGCCAGCAAAGCACCCGAGAGAGGGGGCGCAGATACGCAGTATTTT. Translation gives CASKAPERGGADTQYF.

The V call is TRBV7-9, the J call TRBJ2-7; possibly TRBD1 or TRBD2 for D (6 bases each). The ends were cut back, 5 bases at V and 4 bases at J, with 18 bases in the middle. This CDR3 is 15 amino acids long. Germline-derived CDR1 and CDR2 are SEHNR and FQNEAQ (reference sequence). The CDR3 sequence is CASSRLGQIEYEQYF. CDR3 in DNA: TGTGCCAGCAGCCGACTAGGACAGATCGAATACGAGCAGTACTTC. Together with reference TRBV7-9 and TRBJ2-7, the CDR3 gives the full variable domain: DTGVSQNPRHKITKRGQNVTFRCDPISEHNRLYWYRQTLGQGPEFLTYFQNEAQLEKSRLLSDRFSAERPKGSFSTLEIQRTEQGDSAMYLCASSRLGQIEYEQYFGPGTRLTVT.

The V and J genes are TRBV5-1 and TRBJ2-3, with D hard to call. The CDR3 extends over 14 amino acids. The germline V gene encodes CDR1 SGHRS and CDR2 YFSETQ. V lost 1 base, J lost 2 bases, and 8 bases lay in between. The CDR3 DNA follows: TGCGCCAGCAGCTTGACCAGACCCACAGATACGCAGTATTTT. This translates into CASSLTRPTDTQYF.

V and J are TRBV30 and TRBJ2-3, with 16 positions matching TRBD2. The junction had 2 bases not matched to a gene; V was cut back by 0 bases and J by 5 bases. The CDR3 loop spans 16 amino acids. Looked up from germline, CDR1 is GTSNPN and CDR2 is SVGIG (reference sequence). CDR3 region: CAWSVGTSGRGDTQYF. CDR3 nucleotides: TGTGCCTGGAGTGTAGGGACTAGCGGGAGGGGAGATACGCAGTATTTT.

This clone was observed a few times. The rearrangement joins TRBV28 to TRBJ2-1; D not resolved. V was trimmed by 5 bases and J by 0 bases, leaving 11 bases between them. The CDR3 has 15 residues. CDR1 and CDR2 from the germline V gene are MDHEN and SYDVKM. The DNA of the CDR3 is TGTGCCAGCAGTGTCGGTGGAAACTCCTACAATGAGCAGTTCTTC. Its translation is CASSVGGNSYNEQFF. Variable domain in full (rest from reference TRBV28 and TRBJ2-1): DVKVTQSSRYLVKRTGEKVFLECVQDMDHENMFWYRQDPGLGLRLIYFSYDVKMKEKGDIPEGYSVSREKKERFSLILESASTNQTSMYLCASSVGGNSYNEQFFGPGTRLTVL.

The chain has TRBV29-1 and TRBJ2-1, with D perhaps TRBD1 or TRBD2 (5 bases each). V was trimmed by 5 bases and J by 6 bases, leaving 14 bases between them. From germline, CDR1 is SQVTM and CDR2 ANQGSEA. The CDR3 has 13 residues. The CDR3: CSVSGTWANEQFF. The CDR3 nucleotides are TGCAGCGTTTCCGGGACGTGGGCCAATGAGCAGTTCTTC.

This clone was seen a few times. The chain couples TRBV7-2 to TRBJ2-1, with D tentatively TRBD1 or TRBD2 (5 bases each). V lost 3 bases and J 0 bases, leaving 12 bases between the germline ends. The CDR3 runs to 16 residues. Germline loops: CDR1 SGHTA, CDR2 FQGNSA. In nucleotides, the CDR3 is TGTGCCAGCAGCTTGTATTGGGGGAGCTCCTACAATGAGCAGTTCTTC. This sequence encodes CASSLYWGSSYNEQFF.

Only a few counts were recorded for this clone. The chain is built from TRBV29-1 and TRBJ1-1; D might be TRBD1 (5 bases). This CDR3 contains 13 residues. The germline V and J ends were trimmed by 4 bases and 10 bases, with 19 bases remaining between them. CDR1 is SQVTM, CDR2 ANQGSEA, per germline. CDR3 amino acids: CSVGSGSSFGAFF. The CDR3 DNA reads TGCAGCGTTGGTTCAGGGTCCAGTTTCGGAGCTTTCTTT.

This clone has only a few counts. The sample carries other DNA sequences with the same CDR3. The V gene is TRBV20-1, the J gene TRBJ2-1, with D uncertain. CDR3 length equals 10 residues. The V end lost 5 bases, the J end lost 4 bases, and 3 bases lay between the germline ends. Germline CDR1 DFQATT, CDR2 SNEGSKA (reference sequence). The chain's CDR3 is CSAPYNEQFF. CDR3 sequence (DNA): TGCAGTGCTCCTTACAATGAGCAGTTCTTC.

The CDR3 region is CAFLLGQGYYEQYF. The DNA of the CDR3 is TGTGCCTTCCTCCTCGGACAGGGTTACTACGAGCAGTACTTC. The rearrangement uses TRBV30 and TRBJ2-7, with 8 bases lining up with TRBD1. This CDR3 is 14 amino acids long. V dropped 7 bases and J dropped 3; count of bases not matched to a gene: 11. CDR1 is GTSNPN, CDR2 SVGIG, per germline (reference sequence).

This sequence joins TRBV30 and TRBJ1-2; D ambiguous. V shed 2 bases and J shed 3 bases, with 10 bases lying between them. The CDR3 is 13 amino acids. Germline V gene sequence: CDR1 GTSNPN, CDR2 SVGIG (reference sequence). CDR3 DNA: TGTGCCTGGAGTCCGGGCCTTTACTATGGCTACACCTTC. It specifies CAWSPGLYYGYTF. Using reference TRBV30 and TRBJ1-2 for the parts outside the CDR3, the full variable domain is SQTIHQWPATLVQPVGSPLSLECTVEGTSNPNLYWYRQAAGRGLQLLFYSVGIGQISSEVPQNLSASRPQDRQFILSSKKLLLSDSGFYLCAWSPGLYYGYTFGSGTRLTVV.

A few counts support this clone. The chain has TRBV25-1 and TRBJ2-1; 12 positions match TRBD1. CDR3 size: 17 residues. Looked up from germline, CDR1 is MGHDK and CDR2 is SYGVNS. V was clipped by 7 bases and J by 4 bases; unmatched bases: 11. The CDR3 sequence is CASIAGRGQGAYNEQFF. The CDR3 region has the DNA TGTGCCAGCATCGCAGGGAGGGGACAGGGGGCGTACAATGAGCAGTTCTTC.

The V gene is TRBV28, the J gene TRBJ1-1; D uncertain. Between the trimmed V and J ends, which lost 3 bases and 5 bases, there was a span of 10 bases. CDR1 is MDHEN, CDR2 SYDVKM, per germline. CDR3 length equals 13 residues. DNA for the CDR3: TGTGCCAGCAGTTTGTCTAGCTGGACTGAAGCTTTCTTT. It translates to CASSLSSWTEAFF.

This clone was counted only a few times. V usage is TRBV20-1 and J usage is TRBJ2-3; D is unclear. Trimming cost V 6 bases and J 7 bases, with 8 bases left between them. Germline V gene sequence: CDR1 DFQATT, CDR2 SNEGSKA (reference sequence). This CDR3 spans 10 amino acids. The CDR3 DNA reads as TGCAGTGCCCTTAAAAATACGCAGTATTTT. Translated, it gives CSALKNTQYF.

This clone was observed a few times. An end of the junction does not agree with germline; a read error may underlie this. The genes are TRBV5-1 and TRBJ2-7; 8 nucleotides agree with TRBD1. CDR3 size: 11 residues. In germline, CDR1 is SGHRS, CDR2 YFSETQ. CDR3 sequence: CASSSTGAPTF. In DNA, the CDR3 is TGCGCCAGCAGCTCGACAGGGGCCCCCACCTTC.

A few counts support this clone. The V call is TRBV7-2, the J call TRBJ1-4; D possibly corresponds to TRBD1 (6 bases). Per germline, CDR1 SGHTA and CDR2 FQGNSA. The length of the CDR3 is 15 residues. Between the trimmed V and J ends, which lost 5 bases and 6 bases, there was a span of 16 bases. CDR3 residues: CASSPTGKADEKLFF. The CDR3 DNA reads TGTGCCAGCAGCCCTACAGGGAAGGCCGATGAAAAACTGTTTTTT.

This clone was observed a handful of times. The J gene is TRBJ1-5, the V gene TRBV7-2, with D tentatively TRBD1 (5 bases). The CDR3 sequence is 15 residues long. Germline V gene lookup returns CDR1 SGHTA and CDR2 FQGNSA. The germline V and J ends were trimmed by 5 bases and 0 bases, with 11 bases remaining between them. The chain's CDR3 is CASSRTGVSNQPQHF. CDR3 DNA sequence: TGTGCCAGCAGCCGGACGGGGGTTAGCAATCAGCCCCAGCATTTT.

This rearrangement joins TRBV7-2 to TRBJ2-3; tentatively, D is TRBD1 (6 bases). With 2 bases removed from V and 8 bases from J, the gap between germline ends came to 17 bases. This CDR3 is built from 15 residues. Germline V CDR1 and CDR2: SGHTA, FQGNSA. CDR3 in DNA: TGTGCCAGCAGCTTACAGGGGACGACTCAGGGTACGCAGTATTTT. Its protein is CASSLQGTTQGTQYF. Looking up the rest from reference TRBV7-2 and TRBJ2-3 gives the full variable domain: GAGVSQSPSNKVTEKGKDVELRCDPISGHTALYWYRQSLGQGLEFLIYFQGNSAPDKSGLPSDRFSAERTGGSVSTLTIQRTQQEDSAVYLCASSLQGTTQGTQYFGPGTRLTVL.